The following is a TCR beta chain sequence with its context. V was trimmed by 7 bases and J by 7 bases, leaving 14 bases between them. Germline V lookup: CDR1 MNHNY, CDR2 SVGAGI (reference sequence). The CDR3 runs to 12 residues. During its preparation, the TCRbeta library received unique molecular identifiers. TCRdb reprocessed the PCR reads with MiXCR, giving one entry per CDR3 protein. The profile shows hundreds of thousands of distinct CDR3 sequences, 16% of them singletons. The sample is drawn from a study of T-cell reconstitution after alpha-beta-depleted transplantation in children. The receptor was derived from a human donor who donated a stem cell graft to a child with acute myeloid leukemia. The specimen was PBMCs from the stem cell graft donor, collected from the stem cell graft. This rearrangement joins TRBV6-6 to TRBJ2-7, with D unresolved. In DNA, the CDR3 is TGTGCCAGCACTACAACAGATAAAGAGCAGTACTTC. Translating gives CASTTTDKEQYF.